Sequencing of this T cell receptor beta chain was carried out in a study of identical twins (dated by TCRdb to 2016 to 2018). Study-wide context: TCR alpha and beta repertoires from monozygotic twins, unrelated adults of various ages and cord blood were deep-sequenced to test whether fetal clonotypes persist. Replicate twin experiments were performed at different times using different library preparation protocols to rule out contamination.

Ten or more counts support this clonotype. What this receptor recognizes is not known. No base quality values were provided; no much bigger clone lies one nucleotide off. The germline V end is reduced by 4 bases and the J end by 4 bases; junction bases left unmatched: 7. Its CDR3 holds 15 amino acids, cysteine through phenylalanine. The DNA shown is the 45-base CDR3, in frame from base 1. Every donor in the study was a healthy Caucasian. Using Miltenyi CD45RO+ enrichment and human naive T-cell isolation kits, memory (CD45RO+) and naive T cells were isolated from PBMC. Library generation was performed with 5' RACE. Data came from an Illumina HiSeq 2000. A universal primer binding site was introduced by template switching, and a unique molecular identifier was present in the final cDNA, enabling accurate counting of TCR cDNA molecules. Specific primers in the conserved constant-segment region were used to synthesize first-strand cDNA for TCR alpha and beta chains. To control for contamination, each cDNA library was double barcoded with a SMART-Mk sample barcode plus Illumina barcodes. TruSeq adapter sequences, together with Illumina sample barcodes, were added in two successive PCR steps. TCR alpha and beta cDNA libraries were sequenced on the Illumina HiSeq platform with custom primers. The study's own analysis went as follows. Unique molecular identifiers were extracted from raw reads with MiGEC, and CDR3 positions were determined with MiXCR. Recombination models were inferred per individual with the repgenHMM and IGoR tools using an EM algorithm. The analysis of shared clonotypes was done with the tcR package in R, with sharing normalized by the product of cloneset sizes. To study raw recombination without the effects of thymic and clonal selection, out-of-frame nonproductive sequences were analyzed. TCRdb reworked the public reads: Q25 trimming with fastp, MiXCR clone assembly, productive beta chains retained. Each record represents a unique CDR3 protein, reported with the most common genes and DNA among its rows. It is TCRdb's table, rather than the study itself, that gives the V and J calls and clone size. This sample gives about 150,000 distinct CDR3 sequences in total; roughly 3.2% of them show up just once. Approximately 7.7% of the sample is in the top ten clones.

General findings and caveats noted by the study authors: In beta out-of-frame sequences, excess twin sharing was weaker, because having fewer shared sequences lowered the signal-to-noise ratio. Zero-insertion analyses could be partly confounded by invariant T cells such as MAIT and iNKT, although diverse VJ usage argued against such confounding for most clonotypes. Because the same donors could not be followed over many years, the conclusions depended on cross-sectional statistical analysis. Compared with coincidental sharing between unrelated individuals, out-of-frame TCR alpha sequences shared between twins showed an excess of sequences with low generation probability. In monozygotic twins, out-of-frame TCR alpha sharing was systematically underestimated by recombination models, although the models agreed with sharing between unrelated individuals. Abundant cord blood beta clonotypes had fewer insertions, young adult naive repertoires showed a similar but weaker trend, and memory repertoires showed no such trend.

This clonotype was sampled from a man aged 18-30 years in good health. The V and J genes are TRBV12-3 or TRBV12-4 and TRBJ1-5; 7 bases in the middle match TRBD1. The material sequenced was memory T cells sorted from blood. Sample cell subset or site, as interpreted from the label and publication: CD45RO+ enriched T cells. The DNA is TGTGCCAGCAGTTCTCGACAGGGCCCTAATCAGCCCCAGCATTTT. It is translated as CASSSRQGPNQPQHF.